The clone carrying this T cell receptor beta chain was seen ten or more times. Its antigen is currently unknown. Patients counted as stable if ophthalmopathy did not develop within 18 months. Among the patients, aged 18 to 65, hyperthyroidism was newly diagnosed and had lasted under 2 months. Each diagnosis was grounded in clinical symptoms, serum thyroxine and TRAb, thyroid ultrasound, and orbital computed tomography. The record originates from a study of T cells in Graves' hyperthyroidism and ophthalmopathy. Study-wide results and caveats: Blood samples included most of the expanded thyroid clonotypes exceeding 0.001.

TCR beta CDR3 regions were amplified from RNA. A first-round RT-PCR of the TCR CDR3 used the HTBI primer set. TCRdb re-called the multiplex PCR reads with MiXCR, one entry per CDR3 protein. The sample records more than 500,000 distinct CDR3 sequences, roughly 15% being singletons. Trimming cost V 3 bases and J 6 bases, with 13 bases left between them. CDR3 length: 13 amino acids. CDR1 is GTSNPN and CDR2 is SVGIG in the germline V gene (reference sequence). The chain has TRBV30 and TRBJ2-3, with D possibly matching TRBD1 (5 bases). This sequence originates from a middle-aged woman with Graves' hyperthyroidism. The sample consisted of blood. CDR3 bases: TGTGCCTGGAGGATCAGGGCAACGGATACGCAGTATTTT. It yields the protein CAWRIRATDTQYF. Full variable domain (outside the CDR3, taken from reference TRBV30 and TRBJ2-3): SQTIHQWPATLVQPVGSPLSLECTVEGTSNPNLYWYRQAAGRGLQLLFYSVGIGQISSEVPQNLSASRPQDRQFILSSKKLLLSDSGFYLCAWRIRATDTQYFGPGTRLTVL.